The clone carrying this T cell receptor beta chain appeared once. No antigen is known for it. Trimming shortened V by 3 bases and J by 4 bases, and 18 bases separated the two germline ends. The CDR3 extends over 16 amino acids. CDR1 and CDR2 from the germline V gene are LNHNV and YYDKDF (reference sequence). The data were obtained in a study of graft-versus-host responses after intestinal transplantation. Study-level findings and limits: Maximum circulating GvH clone levels tracked with early post-transplant HvG decreases.

Libraries were prepared by immunoSEQ multiplex PCR; TCRdb keeps only in-frame clonotypes and omits some of them. The repertoire holds approximately 130,000 clones, approximately 94% seen once, with roughly 0.16% in the top ten. This receptor was taken from a human donor who received an intestinal transplant. The rearrangement links TRBV15 to TRBJ1-2, with a weak D call TRBD1 (6 bases). Specimen: unstimulated CD4+ T cells sorted from spleen or lymph node cells, collected before intestinal transplant. The CDR3 DNA follows: TGTGCCACCAGCAGCTGGGGACACAACTCTGGCTATGGCTACACCTTC. Its protein is CATSSWGHNSGYGYTF.